The 7 T cell receptor beta chains below come from one sample, sequenced in a study of TIL therapy for anti-PD-1-resistant metastatic lung cancer. The libraries were made with immunoSEQ v3. Produced via immunoSEQ multiplex PCR; TCRdb's table is partial and in-frame only. Here the sample spans some 52,000 clones, roughly 85% being singletons. Time point meaning: pre-treatment sample, taken before nivolumab and TIL therapy. The specimen was blood, collected at baseline. These receptors originate from a woman aged 25-80 years with non-small cell lung cancer.

This chain links TRBV6-1 with TRBJ2-7; weak D call: TRBD2 (6 bases). Germline assignment: CDR1 MNHNS and CDR2 SASEGT. Between the trimmed V and J ends, which lost 8 bases and 2 bases, there was a span of 13 bases. CDR3 size: 13 residues. The CDR3 protein is CASRRDGTYEQYF. The CDR3, as DNA: TGTGCCAGCCGGAGGGACGGGACCTACGAGCAGTACTTC.

The chain is built from TRBV9 and TRBJ2-6; 9 positions match TRBD1. Germline loops: CDR1 SGDLS, CDR2 YYNGEE. V trimming: 0 bases; J trimming: 3 bases; junction bases outside the gene matches: 7. The CDR3 is 18 amino acids. Written as DNA, the CDR3 is TGTGCCAGCAGCGTAGCTCTGGGACAGGGTTATGGGGCCAACGTCCTGACTTTC. Residues: CASSVALGQGYGANVLTF.

This chain links TRBV5-4 with TRBJ2-5; 7 nucleotides line up with TRBD1. Trimming at V came to 5 bases and at J to 4 bases, leaving 8 bases not matched to a gene. The germline V gene encodes CDR1 SGHNT and CDR2 YYREEE (reference sequence). The CDR3 contains 14 residues. CDR3 sequence: CASRGETGRETQYF. As DNA, the CDR3 is TGTGCCAGCAGGGGGGAGACAGGGAGAGAGACCCAGTACTTC.

The chain carries TRBV6-6 and TRBJ1-1; D perhaps matches TRBD1 (6 bases). The CDR3 is 14 amino acids. V lost 6 bases and J lost 4, with 15 bases in between. CDR1 is MNHNY, CDR2 SVGAGI, per germline (reference sequence). In DNA form, the CDR3 reads TGTGCCAGCAGCCTAGGGGGGCCGGGCACTGAAGCTTTCTTT. This translates into CASSLGGPGTEAFF.

This clone was seen a handful of times. One end of the junction does not line up with germline, which may come from a read error. V and J are TRBV13 and TRBJ2-7; D is perhaps TRBD1 or TRBD2 (5 bases each). CDR1 PRHDT and CDR2 FYEKMQ come from the germline V gene (reference sequence). The CDR3 extends over 16 amino acids. CDR3 sequence: CASRRTGDPGSHEQYF. CDR3 DNA sequence: TGTGCCAGCAGGCGGACCGGGGACCCGGGCTCCCACGAGCAGTACTTC.

This rearrangement joins TRBV27 to TRBJ2-3; D gene ambiguous. Germline CDR1 is MNHEY and CDR2 is SMNVEV (reference sequence). The CDR3 is made up of 17 amino acids. Trimming left V 5 bases short and J 3 bases short, with 21 bases between. CDR3 amino acids: CASSPRPKTPRTDTQYF. The CDR3 nucleotides are TGTGCCAGCAGTCCTCGACCCAAAACCCCTAGGACAGATACGCAGTATTTT.

In its sample, this clone was seen a few times. The genes are TRBV7-2 and TRBJ2-2; the match to TRBD1 covers 8 bases. The CDR3 runs to 14 residues. In germline, CDR1 is SGHTA, CDR2 FQGNSA. Trimming at V came to 4 bases and at J to 6 bases, leaving 4 bases not matched to a gene. Here the CDR3 DNA reads TGTGCCAGCAGCTGGACAGGGAGGTCCGGGGAGCTGTTTTTT. This codes for CASSWTGRSGELFF.